The 25 T cell receptor beta chains in this list originate from one sample, sequenced in a study of T cells in localized non-small cell lung cancer. Some clones are missing from TCRdb's copy, which holds only in-frame ones; the method was immunoSEQ multiplex PCR. The sample gives about 32,000 clones, 70% to 90% of which show up once; 4% to 4.5% is in the top ten. The sequencing used peripheral blood mononuclear cells, collected before any cancer treatment. Every receptor here comes from a woman aged 35-70 years with stage III lung adenocarcinoma.

This clone has just a few counts. This chain connects TRBV11-2 to TRBJ2-3; 8 bases match TRBD1. V shed 5 bases and J 1 base; nucleotides not matched to a gene: 5. Looked up from germline, CDR1 is SGHAT and CDR2 is FQNNGV. The CDR3 runs 15 residues. CDR3 sequence: CASSRGQGRTDTQYF. CDR3 coding DNA: TGTGCCAGCAGCCGTGGACAGGGACGCACAGATACGCAGTATTTT.

The J gene is TRBJ2-1, the V gene TRBV28; 8 nucleotides agree with TRBD2. The CDR3 is 13 residues long. The germline V gene encodes CDR1 MDHEN and CDR2 SYDVKM. V lost 4 bases to trimming and J lost 6 bases; unmatched junction nucleotides: 2. CDR3: CASSSGTSNEQFF. CDR3 coding DNA: TGTGCCAGCAGTTCCGGGACTAGCAATGAGCAGTTCTTC.

CDR3 coding DNA: TGTGCCAGCAGTCCGACAACTAGCGGGGGCACAGATACGCAGTATTTT. Encoded protein: CASSPTTSGGTDTQYF. The gene calls are TRBV28 and TRBJ2-3; TRBD2 aligns across 10 bases. Germline loops: CDR1 MDHEN, CDR2 SYDVKM. This CDR3 is built from 16 residues. V lost 5 bases and J lost 1; bases outside the gene matches: 6.

The chain links TRBV28 to TRBJ1-2; D is perhaps TRBD1 (5 bases). In germline, CDR1 is MDHEN, CDR2 SYDVKM. Trimming removed 2 bases at V and 5 bases at J, with 30 bases between. There are 20 residues in the CDR3. Here the CDR3 DNA reads TGTGCCAGCAGTTTAGAGTTTTCCGGGACGGCACTTGGTCTACATTATGGCTACACCTTC. Its translation is CASSLEFSGTALGLHYGYTF.

There are a few counts of this clone. The CDR3 here is CASTPESNTEAFF. Written as DNA, the CDR3 is TGTGCCAGCACCCCCGAGTCAAACACTGAAGCTTTCTTT. The chain uses TRBV2 and TRBJ1-1, with D unclear. V shed 7 bases and J shed 2 bases, with 11 bases lying between them. Looked up from germline, CDR1 is SNHLY and CDR2 is FYNNEI. The CDR3 is made up of 13 amino acids.

The chain carries TRBV6-1 and TRBJ1-2; D is unclear. The CDR3 is 11 amino acids. Germline assignment: CDR1 MNHNS and CDR2 SASEGT. Trimming removed 9 bases at V and 4 bases at J, with 9 bases between. This chain's CDR3 is CARGGPYGYTF. DNA of the CDR3: TGTGCCAGGGGAGGGCCCTATGGCTACACCTTC.

The chain combines TRBV28 with TRBJ2-1; 9 nucleotides match TRBD2. Germline trimming cut 2 bases from V and 8 bases from J; bases unmatched to any gene: 4. This CDR3 is built from 14 residues. Per germline, CDR1 MDHEN and CDR2 SYDVKM. The CDR3 nucleotides are TGTGCCAGCAGTTTAGCAGGGACTAGCCATGAGCAGTTCTTC. Translating gives CASSLAGTSHEQFF.

The chain combines TRBV28 with TRBJ2-1, with D unclear. V shed 8 bases and J shed 2 bases, with 7 bases lying between them. The CDR3 is 12 residues long. CDR1 MDHEN and CDR2 SYDVKM come from the germline V gene. CDR3 region: CASQTPYNEQFF. The CDR3 coding sequence is TGTGCCAGCCAAACTCCCTACAATGAGCAGTTCTTC.

V gene TRBV7-8 combines with J gene TRBJ1-4; no firm D call. CDR1 is SGHVS, CDR2 FQNEAQ, per germline. Trimming pared 5 bases from V and 0 bases from J, leaving 16 bases between. The CDR3 runs 17 residues. In nucleotides, the CDR3 is TGTGCCAGCAGCGCTAATCCGGGTCACACAACTAATGAAAAACTGTTTTTT. Translating gives CASSANPGHTTNEKLFF.

Only a few counts were recorded for this clone. The chain employs TRBV11-2 and TRBJ2-3, with 10 bases fitting TRBD2. CDR3 length: 15 amino acids. V shed 5 bases and J 2 bases; nucleotides not matched to a gene: 4. The germline gives CDR1 SGHAT, CDR2 FQNNGV. The CDR3 DNA follows: TGTGCCAGCAGCCCACTAGCGGGGAACACAGATACGCAGTATTTT. This codes for CASSPLAGNTDTQYF.

The chain links TRBV28 to TRBJ2-7; 14 bases match TRBD2. Trimming cost V 6 bases and J 3 bases; bases outside gene matches: 10. Germline lookup yields CDR1 MDHEN and CDR2 SYDVKM. This CDR3 has 17 amino acids. In DNA form, the CDR3 reads TGTGCCAGCAGGTACGTCGGACTAGCGGGAGGTGGCTACGAGCAGTACTTC. As protein: CASRYVGLAGGGYEQYF.

The chain combines TRBV5-6 with TRBJ1-3; 9 bases align to TRBD1. The V gene end was trimmed by 6 bases and the J gene end by 2 bases; junction bases not matched to a gene: 6. Germline V CDR1 and CDR2: SGHDT, YYEEEE. The CDR3 sequence is 15 residues long. The DNA of the CDR3 is TGTGCCAGCACCCCACAGGGGGCAACTGGAAACACCATATATTTT. Its protein product is CASTPQGATGNTIYF.

The rearrangement uses TRBV9 and TRBJ1-1, with D possibly matching TRBD1 (6 bases). Germline CDR1 SGDLS, CDR2 YYNGEE. The germline V and J ends were trimmed by 2 bases and 6 bases, with 14 bases remaining between them. The CDR3 totals 14 residues. The CDR3 region is CASSVTGMSAEAFF. The CDR3 nucleotides are TGTGCCAGCAGCGTCACAGGGATGTCGGCTGAAGCTTTCTTT. Supplemented by reference TRBV9 and TRBJ1-1, the full variable domain reads DSGVTQTPKHLITATGQRVTLRCSPRSGDLSVYWYQQSLDQGLQFLIQYYNGEERAKGNILERFSAQQFPDLHSELNLSSLELGDSALYFCASSVTGMSAEAFFGQGTRLTVV.

The chain joins TRBV5-1 to TRBJ2-7, with 8 bases lining up with TRBD2. The junction had 8 bases not matched to a gene; V was cut back by 0 bases and J by 0 bases. Germline CDR1 reads SGHRS; CDR2 reads YFSETQ. The CDR3 has 17 residues. CDR3 sequence: CASSLAWASGFSYEQYF. The CDR3 DNA sequence: TGCGCCAGCAGCTTGGCCTGGGCTAGCGGGTTCTCCTACGAGCAGTACTTC. The full variable domain, its missing parts supplied by reference TRBV5-1 and TRBJ2-7, is KAGVTQTPRYLIKTRGQQVTLSCSPISGHRSVSWYQQTPGQGLQFLFEYFSETQRNKGNFPGRFSGRQFSNSRSEMNVSTLELGDSALYLCASSLAWASGFSYEQYFGPGTRLTVT.

This rearrangement joins TRBV27 to TRBJ2-7, with D perhaps matching TRBD2 (6 bases). Germline values: CDR1 MNHEY, CDR2 SMNVEV (reference sequence). V lost 2 bases and J lost 4, with 12 bases in between. The CDR3 totals 14 residues. DNA of the CDR3: TGTGCCAGCAGTTTAAAACCCCGGGAGTACGAGCAGTACTTC. Amino acid sequence: CASSLKPREYEQYF.

V is TRBV7-3 and J is TRBJ2-6; TRBD1 is a possible D gene (6 bases). The CDR3 contains 13 residues. Germline V CDR1 and CDR2: SGHTA, FQGTGA. The V gene lost 5 bases and the J gene lost 12 bases, with 14 bases spanning the gap. The CDR3 coding sequence is TGTGCCAGCAGCCCAGGGGACCTCACCGTCCTGACTTTC. This translates into CASSPGDLTVLTF. The full variable domain, in which reference TRBV7-3 and TRBJ2-6 provide the parts outside the CDR3, is GAGVSQTPSNKVTEKGKYVELRCDPISGHTALYWYRQSLGQGPEFLIYFQGTGAADDSGLPNDRFFAVRPEGSVSTLKIQRTERGDSAVYLCASSPGDLTVLTFGAGSRLTVL.

This chain links TRBV5-1 with TRBJ2-1; no clear D gene. V was shortened by 6 bases and J by 4 bases, with 8 bases between the two germline ends. Germline V gene lookup returns CDR1 SGHRS and CDR2 YFSETQ. There are 12 residues in the CDR3. CDR3 sequence reads: CASTPNYNEQFF. As DNA, the CDR3 is TGCGCCAGCACCCCTAATTACAATGAGCAGTTCTTC.

The chain links TRBV7-2 to TRBJ2-7; 8 bases fit TRBD2. This CDR3 is built from 14 residues. Germline values: CDR1 SGHTA, CDR2 FQGNSA. With 8 bases clipped from V and 0 bases from J, the junction kept 6 bases outside the gene matches. In DNA, the CDR3 is TGTGCCAGCCAGGGCGGGGGGAGCTCCTACGAGCAGTACTTC. It translates to CASQGGGSSYEQYF.

The count of this clone is one. The rearrangement links TRBV30 to TRBJ2-1; 13 nucleotides line up with TRBD2. Germline V CDR1 and CDR2: GTSNPN, SVGIG (reference sequence). The length of the CDR3 is 15 residues. Trimming at V came to 3 bases and at J to 9 bases, leaving 8 bases not matched to a gene. CDR3 nucleotide sequence: TGTGCCTGGAGCGCCTGGACTAGCGGGAGACCTGAGCAGTTCTTC. The encoded protein is CAWSAWTSGRPEQFF.

The rearrangement links TRBV6-6 to TRBJ1-3; TRBD1 aligns across 9 bases. V trimming: 2 bases; J trimming: 4 bases; junction bases outside the gene matches: 3. Per the germline V gene, CDR1 is MNHNY and CDR2 is SVGAGI (reference sequence). This CDR3 is 15 amino acids long. The CDR3 DNA reads as TGTGCCAGCAGTTACGGGACAGGGCGCGGAAACACCATATATTTT. Amino acids: CASSYGTGRGNTIYF.

In this sample, this clone turned up once. The chain uses TRBV25-1 and TRBJ2-5; 7 bases match TRBD2. V lost 1 base, J lost 5 bases, and 10 bases stayed unmatched. The CDR3 spans 16 residues. Germline CDR1 is MGHDK and CDR2 is SYGVNS. CDR3 loop: CASSEWVVAGGETQYF. The CDR3 DNA follows: TGTGCCAGCAGTGAATGGGTGGTAGCGGGTGGGGAGACCCAGTACTTC.

Here the CDR3 reads CASSLGGSLARELFF. CDR3 nucleotides: TGCGCCAGCAGCTTGGGCGGGAGTTTAGCCCGGGAGCTGTTTTTT. This rearrangement joins TRBV5-1 to TRBJ2-2, with 7 bases that match TRBD2. V lost 0 bases to trimming and J lost 9 bases; unmatched junction nucleotides: 8. The CDR3 sequence is 15 residues long. Germline V gene lookup returns CDR1 SGHRS and CDR2 YFSETQ.

This rearrangement joins TRBV6-1 to TRBJ1-1; D unresolved. CDR3 length equals 14 residues. Germline V gives CDR1 MNHNS, CDR2 SASEGT. V was pared by 3 bases and J by 1 base, with 9 bases between. The CDR3 spells CASSDQPRNTEAFF. The CDR3 DNA reads TGTGCCAGCAGTGACCAACCCCGGAACACTGAAGCTTTCTTT.

The J gene is TRBJ1-3, the V gene TRBV5-1; D is uncertain. Germline assignment: CDR1 SGHRS and CDR2 YFSETQ. The length of the CDR3 is 16 residues. The germline V and J ends were trimmed by 1 base and 3 bases, with 14 bases remaining between them. The CDR3 here is CASSLSLGSSGNTIYF. In DNA, the CDR3 is TGCGCCAGCAGCTTGTCCCTAGGCTCTAGTGGAAACACCATATATTTT.

The V call is TRBV7-9, the J call TRBJ2-5; D not resolved. The ends were cut back, 5 bases at V and 0 bases at J, with 7 bases in the middle. The CDR3 spans 13 residues. In germline, CDR1 is SEHNR, CDR2 FQNEAQ (reference sequence). The CDR3 nucleotides are TGTGCCAGCAGCCCTGGGGACCAAGAGACCCAGTACTTC. It specifies CASSPGDQETQYF.